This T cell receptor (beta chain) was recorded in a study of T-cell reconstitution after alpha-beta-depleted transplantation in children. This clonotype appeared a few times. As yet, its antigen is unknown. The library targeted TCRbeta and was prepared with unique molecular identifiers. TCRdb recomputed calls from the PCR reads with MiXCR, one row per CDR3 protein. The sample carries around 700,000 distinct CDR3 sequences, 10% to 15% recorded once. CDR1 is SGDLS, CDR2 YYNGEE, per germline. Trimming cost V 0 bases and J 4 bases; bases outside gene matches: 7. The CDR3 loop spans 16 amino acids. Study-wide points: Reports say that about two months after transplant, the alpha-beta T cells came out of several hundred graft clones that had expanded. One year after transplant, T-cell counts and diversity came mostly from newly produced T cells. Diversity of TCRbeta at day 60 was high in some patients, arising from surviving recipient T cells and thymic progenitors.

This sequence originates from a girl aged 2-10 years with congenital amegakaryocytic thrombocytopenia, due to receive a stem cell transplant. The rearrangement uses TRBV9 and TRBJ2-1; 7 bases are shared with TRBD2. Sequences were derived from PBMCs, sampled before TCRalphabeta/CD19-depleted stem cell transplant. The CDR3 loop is CASSVVVGGSYNEQFF. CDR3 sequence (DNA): TGTGCCAGCAGCGTAGTAGTCGGCGGGAGTTACAATGAGCAGTTCTTC.